The entry below gives a single T cell receptor (beta chain) sequence along with its context. Trimming shortened V by 0 bases and J by 8 bases, and 11 bases separated the two germline ends. CDR3 length: 13 residues. CDR1 is SGHRS, CDR2 YFSETQ, per germline. This record belongs to a study of OX40 agonist ivuxolimab in advanced cancers. In the study overall: A mean age of about 56 years, range about 23 to 80, was recorded, and over 65% were male.

Generated by immunoSEQ multiplex PCR, the TCRdb table keeps only in-frame clones and is missing some. The data hold some 85,000 clones, with approximately 90% observed a single time. The chain recombines TRBV5-1 with TRBJ1-2, with TRBD1 as a possible D gene (5 bases). The material was CD4+ or CD8+ T cells sorted from blood, obtained in a trial of the OX40 agonist ivuxolimab. This TCR derives from an adult with an advanced solid tumor such as melanoma, head and neck, liver or kidney cancer. CDR3 sequence: CASSLDMGDGYTF. For the CDR3, the DNA is TGCGCCAGCAGCTTGGATATGGGGGACGGCTACACCTTC.